One sample yielded the 18 T cell receptor beta chains listed below, sequenced in a study of beta chain features in type 1 diabetes. Every bit of the isolated RNA underwent reverse transcription, so sequencing read expressed TCRB transcripts. TCRdb's table, derived via immunoSEQ multiplex PCR, lists solely in-frame clones and lacks some. The table lists 150,000 to 200,000 clones, about 9.1% of them singletons. Sequencing was carried out using central memory CD4+ T cells from blood. These receptors originate from a woman between 18 and 29 years old in good health.

This clone has a handful of counts. CDR3 amino acids: CASRLAVNTGELFF. CDR3 nucleotides: TGCGCGTCTCGGCTAGCGGTGAACACCGGGGAGCTGTTTTTT. The V and J genes are TRBV5-1 and TRBJ2-2, with 7 bases matching TRBD2. The CDR3 is 14 amino acids. Germline V lookup: CDR1 SGHRS, CDR2 YFSETQ.

There are a few counts of this clone. The rearrangement links TRBV7-9 to TRBJ2-7; 9 bases map to TRBD1. Trimming at V came to 6 bases and at J to 3 bases, leaving 3 bases not matched to a gene. The CDR3 is 13 residues long. Germline V gene sequence: CDR1 SEHNR, CDR2 FQNEAQ (reference sequence). The CDR3 spells CASSPGQGYEQYF. The DNA of the CDR3 is TGTGCCAGCAGTCCGGGACAGGGCTACGAGCAGTACTTC.

This clone was picked up a small number of times. The V gene is TRBV29-1, the J gene TRBJ2-3; the match to TRBD2 covers 11 bases. Germline V CDR1 and CDR2: SQVTM, ANQGSEA. The length of the CDR3 is 14 residues. V lost 5 bases, J lost 2 bases, and 3 bases stayed unmatched. CDR3 in DNA: TGCAGCGTTCTACTAGCGGGGGTCACAGATACGCAGTATTTT. Encoded protein: CSVLLAGVTDTQYF.

This clone was counted only a few times. The CDR3 DNA is TGCGCCAGCAGCCAAATGGGGACAGGGTTGCGCACAGATACGCAGTATTTT. Translating gives CASSQMGTGLRTDTQYF. The chain carries TRBV4-1 and TRBJ2-3, with 9 bases lining up with TRBD1. The V and J ends lost 2 bases and 1 base, in that order; junction bases with no gene match: 7. CDR3 length: 17 amino acids. Looked up from germline, CDR1 is MGHRA and CDR2 is YSYEKL.

The sample holds a few counts of this clone. The chain links TRBV7-3 to TRBJ2-3; the match to TRBD2 covers 8 bases. Germline loops: CDR1 SGHTA, CDR2 FQGTGA. Unmatched junction bases numbered 5, after V lost 1 base and J lost 5 bases. This CDR3 spans 15 amino acids. The CDR3 is CASSLNGGAVDTQYF. Written as DNA, the CDR3 is TGTGCCAGCAGCTTAAACGGGGGGGCCGTAGATACGCAGTATTTT.

The chain is built from TRBV9 and TRBJ2-2; the match to TRBD2 covers 8 bases. CDR1 and CDR2 (germline): SGDLS, YYNGEE. This CDR3 region has 17 residues. The J segment lost 4 bases and the V segment lost 0 bases, leaving 8 bases of the junction unmatched. The CDR3 DNA follows: TGTGCCAGCAGCGTAGAGTTGCGGGGGGCTCTCACCGGGGAGCTGTTTTTT. Its translation is CASSVELRGALTGELFF.

This clone has only a few counts. The CDR3 sequence is CASSQERAGEKLFF. The CDR3 DNA reads as TGCGCCAGCAGCCAAGAGAGGGCAGGCGAAAAACTGTTTTTT. V is TRBV4-1 and J is TRBJ1-4; D unresolved. CDR3 size: 14 residues. Germline V gives CDR1 MGHRA, CDR2 YSYEKL. Trimming pared 0 bases from V and 8 bases from J, leaving 10 bases between.

Only a few counts were recorded for this clone. The chain links TRBV12-5 to TRBJ2-2, with D possibly matching TRBD2 (5 bases). Germline V gene sequence: CDR1 LGHNT, CDR2 FRNRAP. Trimming took off 7 bases at V and 4 bases at J, with 16 bases between the two ends. The CDR3 extends over 15 amino acids. CDR3 protein: CASAPGEGSTGELFF. In DNA, the CDR3 is TGTGCTAGTGCCCCCGGCGAGGGAAGCACCGGGGAGCTGTTTTTT. Looking up the rest from reference TRBV12-5 and TRBJ2-2 gives the full variable domain: DARVTQTPRHKVTEMGQEVTMRCQPILGHNTVFWYRQTMMQGLELLAYFRNRAPLDDSGMPKDRFSAEMPDATLATLKIQPSEPRDSAVYFCASAPGEGSTGELFFGEGSRLTVL.

This clone was detected a few times. The same CDR3 is also encoded by other DNA sequences in this sample. The rearrangement uses TRBV11-2 and TRBJ2-7; D remains unclear. Germline values: CDR1 SGHAT, CDR2 FQNNGV. The CDR3 loop spans 12 amino acids. The V gene lost 5 bases and the J gene lost 3 bases, with 8 bases spanning the gap. CDR3 loop: CASSLRGYEQYF. CDR3 bases: TGTGCCAGCAGCCTTCGCGGCTACGAGCAGTACTTC.

The CDR3 is CASSPAPGETQYF. The CDR3 bases are TGTGCCAGCTCACCAGCCCCGGGAGAGACCCAGTACTTC. The rearrangement uses TRBV18 and TRBJ2-5; D ambiguous. The CDR3 is 13 residues long. The ends were cut back, 2 bases at V and 4 bases at J, with 8 bases in the middle. The germline V gene encodes CDR1 KGHSH and CDR2 LQKENI.

This rearrangement joins TRBV4-1 to TRBJ1-1; D might be TRBD1 (5 bases). V dropped 0 bases and J dropped 4 bases, with 15 bases sitting between them. The CDR3 is 16 residues long. The germline V gene has CDR1 MGHRA and CDR2 YSYEKL. The chain's CDR3 is CASSQEPGRAVTEAFF. The CDR3 bases are TGCGCCAGCAGCCAAGAGCCCGGCAGGGCAGTCACTGAAGCTTTCTTT.

This clone showed up just a few times. The gene calls are TRBV28 and TRBJ2-5, with D tentatively TRBD2 (7 bases). The CDR3 loop spans 15 amino acids. Germline CDR1 and CDR2: MDHEN and SYDVKM. Trimming removed 4 bases from V and 3 bases from J, with 15 bases in between. For the CDR3, the DNA is TGTGCCAGCAGTTACGGGGGGCAGGGCAAAGAGACCCAGTACTTC. It codes for CASSYGGQGKETQYF.

V is TRBV7-8 and J is TRBJ2-1; possibly TRBD2 for D (5 bases). V was pared by 5 bases and J by 2 bases, with 10 bases between. The CDR3 covers 14 residues. Per germline, CDR1 SGHVS and CDR2 FQNEAQ. CDR3 sequence reads: CASSRSEAYNEQFF. DNA of the CDR3: TGTGCCAGCAGCCGTAGCGAAGCCTACAATGAGCAGTTCTTC.

This clone was seen more than once but under ten times. The chain uses TRBV28 and TRBJ2-2; D may be TRBD2 (6 bases). Germline CDR1 reads MDHEN; CDR2 reads SYDVKM. The germline V and J ends were trimmed by 2 bases and 7 bases, with 11 bases remaining between them. The CDR3 consists of 14 residues. CDR3 sequence: CASSLGGMDGELFF. The DNA for the CDR3 is TGTGCCAGCAGTTTAGGGGGGATGGACGGGGAGCTGTTTTTT.

This clone occurred a few times. The chain joins TRBV7-9 to TRBJ2-5, with D perhaps TRBD1 (5 bases). Per the germline V gene, CDR1 is SEHNR and CDR2 is FQNEAQ (reference sequence). V was clipped by 0 bases and J by 4 bases, with 12 bases between them. The length of the CDR3 is 15 residues. The DNA for the CDR3 is TGTGCCAGCAGCTTAGCGCTAGGGGAATCAGAGACCCAGTACTTC. It codes for CASSLALGESETQYF.

This clone ranks as medium-sized. V gene TRBV7-2 combines with J gene TRBJ2-5; 7 positions match TRBD1. The CDR3 runs to 15 residues. The V and J ends lost 10 bases and 2 bases, in that order; junction bases with no gene match: 13. CDR1 SGHTA and CDR2 FQGNSA come from the germline V gene. CDR3 coding DNA: TGTGCCATCTCAAACTCTCCGGGACAGCAAGAGACCCAGTACTTC. It encodes CAISNSPGQQETQYF. The complete variable domain, with remaining parts taken from reference TRBV7-2 and TRBJ2-5, reads GAGVSQSPSNKVTEKGKDVELRCDPISGHTALYWYRQSLGQGLEFLIYFQGNSAPDKSGLPSDRFSAERTGGSVSTLTIQRTQQEDSAVYLCAISNSPGQQETQYFGPGTRLLVL.

The chain couples TRBV30 to TRBJ1-2, with 10 bases matching TRBD1. V lost 5 bases to trimming and J lost 6 bases; unmatched junction nucleotides: 6. Germline V gene sequence: CDR1 GTSNPN, CDR2 SVGIG (reference sequence). The CDR3 runs to 13 residues. CDR3 residues: CAWGDRGLHGYTF. Here the CDR3 DNA reads TGTGCCTGGGGTGACAGGGGGCTTCATGGCTACACCTTC.

This clone was picked up a small number of times. This chain connects TRBV28 to TRBJ2-1, with D unclear. Germline V gives CDR1 MDHEN, CDR2 SYDVKM. This CDR3 comprises 13 residues. Trimming cost V 3 bases and J 7 bases, with 10 bases left between them. The CDR3 bases are TGTGCCAGCAGTTTCCCCTCTACGAATGAGCAGTTCTTC. The encoded protein is CASSFPSTNEQFF.